A single sample is the source of the 3 T cell receptor beta chains below, sequenced in a study of blood T cells in healthy people across ages. Primed by a sample-barcoded 5' primer and a J-beta primer mix, a second PCR proceeded for about 7 to 11 cycles. In TCRdb, the 5' RACE reads were re-called with MiXCR into one record per CDR3 protein. The sample has fewer than 950,000 distinct CDR3 sequences; roughly 40% are singletons. Sequenced sample: blood. These receptors were taken from a man aged 18-30 years in good health.

The V and J genes are TRBV19 and TRBJ2-5; D unresolved. CDR1 is LNHDA and CDR2 is SQIVND in the germline V gene (reference sequence). The CDR3 is made up of 14 amino acids. Deletions cut 4 bases from V and 7 bases from J, with 16 bases between. The chain's CDR3 is CASSRRQPRGTQYF. The CDR3 nucleotides read TGTGCCAGTAGTAGGCGCCAGCCGAGAGGGACCCAGTACTTC. Looking up the rest from reference TRBV19 and TRBJ2-5 gives the full variable domain: DGGITQSPKYLFRKEGQNVTLSCEQNLNHDAMYWYRQDPGQGLRLIYYSQIVNDFQKGDIAEGYSVSREKKESFPLTVTSAQKNPTAFYLCASSRRQPRGTQYFGPGTRLLVL.

The V gene is TRBV29-1, the J gene TRBJ2-4; D gene uncertain. V was trimmed by 0 bases and J by 0 bases, leaving 6 bases between them. Germline V gene data show CDR1 as SQVTM and CDR2 as ANQGSEA. This CDR3 region has 14 residues. CDR3 DNA: TGCAGCGTTGAAGAGGTCCTAGCCAAAAACATTCAGTACTTC. This gives the protein CSVEEVLAKNIQYF.

This sequence joins TRBV28 and TRBJ1-6, with 7 bases fitting TRBD1. The CDR3 loop spans 18 amino acids. CDR1 is MDHEN and CDR2 is SYDVKM in the germline V gene. With V trimmed by 6 bases and J by 10 bases, 21 bases remained unmatched. CDR3 region: CASSLTGRGVFLKSPLHF. The CDR3, as DNA: TGTGCCAGCAGCCTGACAGGGAGAGGGGTTTTCCTCAAGTCACCCCTCCACTTT.